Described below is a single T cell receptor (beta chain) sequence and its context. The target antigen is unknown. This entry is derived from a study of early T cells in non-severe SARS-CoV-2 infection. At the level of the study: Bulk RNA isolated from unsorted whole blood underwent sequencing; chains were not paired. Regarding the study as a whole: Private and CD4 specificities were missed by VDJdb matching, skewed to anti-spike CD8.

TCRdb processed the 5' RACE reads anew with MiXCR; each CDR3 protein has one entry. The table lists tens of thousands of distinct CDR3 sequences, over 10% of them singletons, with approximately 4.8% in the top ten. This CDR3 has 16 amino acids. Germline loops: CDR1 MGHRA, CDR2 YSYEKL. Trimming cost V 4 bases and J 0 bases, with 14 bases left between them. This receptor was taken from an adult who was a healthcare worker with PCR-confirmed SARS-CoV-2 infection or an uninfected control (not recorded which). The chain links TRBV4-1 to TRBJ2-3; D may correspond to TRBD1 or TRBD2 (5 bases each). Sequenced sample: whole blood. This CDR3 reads CASSLEGTVSTDTQYF. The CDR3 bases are TGCGCCAGCAGCCTGGAAGGGACGGTCAGCACAGATACGCAGTATTTT.